This T cell receptor (beta chain) was sequenced during a study of post-analysis software for immune sequencing data. In the study overall: Clinical courses comprised relapsing-remitting, secondary progressive and progressive-relapsing multiple sclerosis. Study-level points and caveats: Under F measure analysis, samples from one preparation batch co-clustered strongly. Roughly five TRBV segments, including TRBV5-6, TRBV5-1 and TRBV20-1, were more frequent in patients than controls. People with multiple sclerosis had a significantly lower normalized Chao1 diversity than controls did.

A few counts support this clonotype. Its antigen remains unidentified. Unique molecular identifiers featured in each of the TCR beta cDNA libraries. About 500,000 cDNA molecules were obtained per 1 to 10 million input T cells. TCRdb itself ran the PCR reads through MiXCR, one entry per CDR3 protein. The sample lists about 400,000 distinct CDR3 sequences; roughly 36% were seen once. The germline gives CDR1 MNHEY, CDR2 SVGAGI. This CDR3 comprises 15 residues. The V and J ends lost 0 bases and 2 bases, in that order; junction bases with no gene match: 4. The V gene is TRBV6-5, the J gene TRBJ2-7, with 7 bases lining up with TRBD1. This receptor was obtained from a girl between 10 and 17 years old with multiple sclerosis. The specimen sequenced was blood. The CDR3: CASSYSWGQTYEQYF. The CDR3 nucleotides are TGTGCCAGCAGTTACTCCTGGGGACAGACCTACGAGCAGTACTTC.